The 29 T cell receptor beta chains given below trace back to one sample, sequenced in a study of beta chain features in type 1 diabetes. The whole isolated RNA underwent reverse transcription, so sequencing captured expressed TCRB transcripts. Generated by immunoSEQ multiplex PCR, the TCRdb table keeps only in-frame clones and is missing some. The table records some 150,000 clones, over 8% of them present only once. The source material was central memory CD4+ T cells from blood. These receptors were obtained from a woman between 40 and 55 years old in good health.

This clone was counted a few times. The rearrangement uses TRBV19 and TRBJ1-2, with 7 nucleotides matching TRBD1. The length of the CDR3 is 13 residues. J was trimmed by 6 bases and V by 7 bases; bases with no gene match: 8. Germline lookup yields CDR1 LNHDA and CDR2 SQIVND (reference sequence). CDR3 in DNA: TGTGCCAGTATGGGACAGAGGGAAGATGGCTACACCTTC. Translation gives CASMGQREDGYTF.

This chain connects TRBV19 to TRBJ2-1, with 9 bases lining up with TRBD1. This CDR3 has 15 amino acids. Per the germline V gene, CDR1 is LNHDA and CDR2 is SQIVND (reference sequence). With V trimmed by 3 bases and J by 7 bases, 7 bases remained unmatched. CDR3 DNA sequence: TGTGCCAGTAGTATGCGGGACAGGGCGGGGAATGAGCAGTTCTTC. The encoded protein is CASSMRDRAGNEQFF.

This chain joins TRBV5-1 and TRBJ2-1, with TRBD1 matching over 8 bases. This CDR3 is 15 amino acids long. Germline lookup yields CDR1 SGHRS and CDR2 YFSETQ. The V segment lost 3 bases and the J segment 7 bases; nucleotides outside the gene matches: 9. CDR3 sequence (DNA): TGCGCCAGCAGCTCAAGACAGGGGCGTTGGAATGAGCAGTTCTTC. It encodes CASSSRQGRWNEQFF.

This clone was seen ten or more times. The chain couples TRBV7-8 to TRBJ2-7, with 7 nucleotides matching TRBD1. CDR3 length: 15 residues. CDR1 and CDR2 (germline): SGHVS, FQNEAQ. With V trimmed by 3 bases and J by 6 bases, 11 bases remained unmatched. The CDR3 spells CASSFSGTDTAEQYF. The DNA of the CDR3 is TGTGCCAGCAGCTTCTCCGGGACAGACACGGCCGAGCAGTACTTC.

In its sample, this clone was seen a few times. The rearrangement uses TRBV4-3 and TRBJ1-2; D is possibly TRBD1 (6 bases). Trimming took 0 bases from V and 7 from J, leaving 15 bases between them. In germline, CDR1 is LGHNA, CDR2 YSLEER. This CDR3 is 15 amino acids long. In nucleotides, the CDR3 is TGCGCCAGCAGCCAAGATCGGAACAGGGCGAGTGGCTACACCTTC. Its translation: CASSQDRNRASGYTF.

The chain is built from TRBV27 and TRBJ2-6, with D uncertain. The CDR3 consists of 13 residues. The V and J ends lost 6 bases and 0 bases respectively, with 3 bases between them. CDR1 and CDR2 (germline): MNHEY, SMNVEV (reference sequence). The CDR3 sequence: CASSISGANVLTF. As DNA, the CDR3 is TGTGCCAGCAGCATCTCTGGGGCCAACGTCCTGACTTTC.

Only a few counts were recorded for this clone. The chain combines TRBV6-6 with TRBJ2-1; 8 bases line up with TRBD1. Germline V lookup: CDR1 MNHNY, CDR2 SVGAGI (reference sequence). The CDR3 has 16 residues. The V and J ends lost 5 bases and 4 bases, in that order; junction bases with no gene match: 10. CDR3 in DNA: TGTGCCAGCAGTCCAGGGGGCGGATACGATTACAATGAGCAGTTCTTC. Residues: CASSPGGGYDYNEQFF.

This clone was detected many times. The V gene is TRBV27, the J gene TRBJ1-4; 8 nucleotides match TRBD1. The CDR3 covers 14 residues. After removal of 4 bases from V and 8 bases from J, the junction contained 6 bases not matched to a gene. In germline, CDR1 is MNHEY, CDR2 SMNVEV (reference sequence). The CDR3 nucleotides are TGTGCCAGCAGTTCGCGGACAGGGAGCGAAAAACTGTTTTTT. Translated, it gives CASSSRTGSEKLFF. Full variable domain (missing parts from reference TRBV27 and TRBJ1-4): EAQVTQNPRYLITVTGKKLTVTCSQNMNHEYMSWYRQDPGLGLRQIYYSMNVEVTDKGDVPEGYKVSRKEKRNFPLILESPSPNQTSLYFCASSSRTGSEKLFFGSGTQLSVL.

This clone was seen only a few times. The gene calls are TRBV6-1 and TRBJ1-5, with D hard to call. Germline V CDR1 and CDR2: MNHNS, SASEGT. CDR3 length: 16 amino acids. V was cut by 2 bases and J by 0 bases, with 11 bases left in between. CDR3 protein: CASSELLRYSNQPQHF. DNA of the CDR3: TGTGCCAGCAGTGAACTCTTGAGATATAGCAATCAGCCCCAGCATTTT.

The chain recombines TRBV5-1 with TRBJ2-1; the match to TRBD2 covers 9 bases. CDR1 is SGHRS and CDR2 is YFSETQ in the germline V gene. V was pared by 3 bases and J by 7 bases, with 11 bases of the junction left unmatched. The CDR3 runs to 16 residues. In nucleotides, the CDR3 is TGCGCCAGCAGCTCAACGGTTAGCGGGGGATCTAATGAGCAGTTCTTC. Its protein product is CASSSTVSGGSNEQFF.

This clone occurred many times. J is TRBJ2-1 and V is TRBV28, with D possibly matching TRBD2 (6 bases). The CDR3 runs 15 residues. Trimming removed 6 bases from V and 4 bases from J, with 16 bases in between. Germline lookup yields CDR1 MDHEN and CDR2 SYDVKM. CDR3 sequence reads: CASSSSSALYNEQFF. The DNA for the CDR3 is TGTGCCAGCAGCTCCTCTAGCGCCCTATACAATGAGCAGTTCTTC.

This clone turned up a few times. DNA of the CDR3: TGTGCCAGCAGCCCCATTGCTAGCCCTTCACATCAGCCCCAGCATTTT. Its translation: CASSPIASPSHQPQHF. The chain combines TRBV5-8 with TRBJ1-5; no reliable D call. Germline V gene sequence: CDR1 SGHTS, CDR2 YDEGEE. This CDR3 contains 16 residues. With 4 bases removed from V and 5 bases from J, the gap between germline ends came to 19 bases.

This clone appeared a few times. CDR3 in DNA: TGTGCCACCACAGGACAGGGGCTTGGCTACACCTTC. Protein sequence: CATTGQGLGYTF. The chain recombines TRBV10-3 with TRBJ1-2; 9 bases are shared with TRBD1. Germline loops: CDR1 ENHRY, CDR2 SYGVKD. Trimming cost V 10 bases and J 7 bases; bases outside gene matches: 7. CDR3 length equals 12 residues.

The V and J genes are TRBV6-6 and TRBJ2-7; a possible D gene is TRBD1 (7 bases). Germline assignment: CDR1 MNHNY and CDR2 SVGAGI (reference sequence). The CDR3 extends over 15 amino acids. Trimming pared 5 bases from V and 2 bases from J, leaving 16 bases between. Written as DNA, the CDR3 is TGTGCCAGCAGTGCCGGATCAGGGGGGCCCTACGAGCAGTACTTC. It yields the protein CASSAGSGGPYEQYF.

This clone came up a few times. This chain joins TRBV19 and TRBJ1-3, with D tentatively TRBD1 (6 bases). Trimming took off 6 bases at V and 0 bases at J, with 12 bases between the two ends. CDR3 length: 15 amino acids. Germline lookup yields CDR1 LNHDA and CDR2 SQIVND (reference sequence). The CDR3, as DNA: TGTGCCAGTAGGCAGGACAGCTTCTCTGGAAACACCATATATTTT. This translates into CASRQDSFSGNTIYF.

J is TRBJ1-1 and V is TRBV11-2, with no clear D. V was clipped by 5 bases and J by 4 bases, with 17 bases between them. This CDR3 is 15 amino acids long. CDR1 SGHAT and CDR2 FQNNGV come from the germline V gene. The CDR3 DNA follows: TGTGCCAGCAGCCCGAGACTAGGGCGGAGCACTGAAGCTTTCTTT. This codes for CASSPRLGRSTEAFF.

The J gene is TRBJ2-5, the V gene TRBV7-9, with D possibly matching TRBD2 (6 bases). Germline V CDR1 and CDR2: SEHNR, FQNEAQ (reference sequence). Trimming took 4 bases from V and 5 from J, leaving 17 bases between them. The CDR3 is made up of 15 amino acids. The CDR3 DNA sequence: TGTGCCAGCAGCTCCTGGCCGGGAGACGGGGAGACCCAGTACTTC. Protein sequence: CASSSWPGDGETQYF.

This clone was counted between two and nine times. The rearrangement uses TRBV6-5 and TRBJ2-2; 9 bases agree with TRBD1. The CDR3 totals 16 residues. Germline trimming cut 4 bases from V and 4 bases from J; bases unmatched to any gene: 7. CDR1 is MNHEY, CDR2 SVGAGI, per germline. The CDR3 sequence: CASSFRDRVFTGELFF. Written as DNA, the CDR3 is TGTGCCAGCAGTTTCCGGGACAGGGTTTTCACCGGGGAGCTGTTTTTT.

This clone was seen many times. The chain joins TRBV29-1 to TRBJ2-3; 7 bases map to TRBD2. Looked up from germline, CDR1 is SQVTM and CDR2 is ANQGSEA. V shed 6 bases and J 2 bases; nucleotides not matched to a gene: 8. This CDR3 has 14 residues. The CDR3 here is CSVGDYPFTDTQYF. CDR3 nucleotides: TGCAGCGTGGGGGACTATCCCTTCACAGATACGCAGTATTTT.

This chain joins TRBV27 and TRBJ2-1; 9 nucleotides align to TRBD1. Germline trimming cut 4 bases from V and 5 bases from J; bases unmatched to any gene: 3. The CDR3 consists of 14 residues. CDR1 and CDR2 from the germline V gene are MNHEY and SMNVEV (reference sequence). The CDR3 loop is CASSSQGANNEQFF. CDR3 sequence (DNA): TGTGCCAGCAGTTCACAGGGGGCGAACAATGAGCAGTTCTTC.

Only a few counts were recorded for this clone. The V and J genes are TRBV15 and TRBJ2-3, with 8 nucleotides matching TRBD2. V shed 6 bases and J 2 bases; nucleotides not matched to a gene: 4. This CDR3 has 14 amino acids. Germline CDR1 reads LNHNV; CDR2 reads YYDKDF (reference sequence). The CDR3 is CATRAGGYTDTQYF. DNA of the CDR3: TGTGCCACCAGGGCGGGGGGCTACACAGATACGCAGTATTTT.

This chain links TRBV2 with TRBJ2-7, with D possibly being TRBD2 (6 bases). Trimming took off 7 bases at V and 7 bases at J, with 17 bases between the two ends. The CDR3 totals 13 residues. Germline V gene sequence: CDR1 SNHLY, CDR2 FYNNEI. This chain's CDR3 is CASISTAGGEQYF. In DNA form, the CDR3 reads TGTGCCAGCATTTCGACCGCCGGGGGTGAGCAGTACTTC.

This clone appeared a few times. In nucleotides, the CDR3 is TGTGCCAGTAGTATCTACTCTGGGGCCAACGTCCTGACTTTC. Protein sequence: CASSIYSGANVLTF. V and J are TRBV19 and TRBJ2-6; D is undetermined. Germline V lookup: CDR1 LNHDA, CDR2 SQIVND (reference sequence). The CDR3 spans 14 residues. V lost 3 bases and J lost 0, with 3 bases in between.

This clone was counted between two and nine times. V is TRBV5-4 and J is TRBJ1-4; no reliable D call. Trimming left V 3 bases short and J 6 bases short, with 12 bases between. CDR1 and CDR2 from the germline V gene are SGHNT and YYREEE (reference sequence). CDR3 length: 14 residues. The CDR3 DNA follows: TGTGCCAGCAGCTCCCCCGAGGCGGATGAAAAACTGTTTTTT. This translates into CASSSPEADEKLFF. Combining the CDR3 with reference TRBV5-4 and TRBJ1-4 gives the whole variable domain ETGVTQSPTHLIKTRGQQVTLRCSSQSGHNTVSWYQQALGQGPQFIFQYYREEENGRGNFPPRFSGLQFPNYSSELNVNALELDDSALYLCASSSPEADEKLFFGSGTQLSVL.

V gene TRBV19 combines with J gene TRBJ1-5; the match to TRBD1 covers 11 bases. Trimming at V came to 2 bases and at J to 11 bases, leaving 5 bases not matched to a gene. The CDR3 is made up of 14 amino acids. The V gene's germline CDR1 is LNHDA and CDR2 SQIVND (reference sequence). CDR3 DNA sequence: TGTGCCAGTAGTATACCGGGACAGGGGGGTTCCCAGCATTTT. It specifies CASSIPGQGGSQHF.

This clone was seen a handful of times. The rearrangement uses TRBV6-6 and TRBJ2-7; D is uncertain. V was pared by 3 bases and J by 0 bases, with 6 bases between. The CDR3 totals 13 residues. Looked up from germline, CDR1 is MNHNY and CDR2 is SVGAGI (reference sequence). CDR3 amino acids: CASSYMSSYEQYF. The CDR3 nucleotides are TGTGCCAGCAGTTATATGAGCTCCTACGAGCAGTACTTC.

This clone has only a few counts. This chain uses TRBV14 with TRBJ2-3; 10 bases fit TRBD2. Germline-derived CDR1 and CDR2 are SGHDN and FVKESK. The V segment lost 8 bases and the J segment 1 base; nucleotides outside the gene matches: 12. This CDR3 contains 17 residues. CDR3 sequence: CASARTSGYGGTDTQYF. Here the CDR3 DNA reads TGTGCCAGCGCAAGGACTAGCGGTTATGGGGGCACAGATACGCAGTATTTT.

The chain employs TRBV5-7 and TRBJ1-5; 7 bases fit TRBD1. TRBV5-7 is identified as an open reading frame with a role that is uncertain. This CDR3 is 18 amino acids long. V lost 3 bases, J lost 1 base, and 13 bases stayed unmatched. The CDR3 DNA reads TGTGCCAGCAGCTCCAGGTGGAGGGGGCGCAGGAGCAATCAGCCCCAGCATTTT. Translation: CASSSRWRGRRSNQPQHF.

This clone showed up many times. The chain is built from TRBV27 and TRBJ1-5; 9 bases map to TRBD1. V dropped 5 bases and J dropped 9; count of bases not matched to a gene: 5. The CDR3 loop spans 13 amino acids. The V gene's germline CDR1 is MNHEY and CDR2 SMNVEV (reference sequence). CDR3 bases: TGTGCCAGCAGTCCTAACAGGGGGCGGCCCCAGCATTTT. Its protein is CASSPNRGRPQHF.